The source of this T cell receptor beta chain is a study of metastatic and nonmetastatic thyroid tumors. At the level of the study: Repertoire comparison spanned blood and tumor or nodule tissue of malignant and benign thyroid patients.

This clone was picked up a small number of times. Its antigen is not identified. In the original processing: The distant-metastasis classifier for papillary thyroid cancer was built from CDR3 differences across clinicopathological groups. MiXCR re-clonotyped the PCR reads for TCRdb. TCRdb's processing, not the study's, gives the V and J calls here. This table holds 25,000 to 30,000 clones, about 15% found once. CDR1 is MNHNS and CDR2 is SASEGT in the germline V gene. Trimming stripped 3 bases from V and 1 base from J, with 16 bases between. The CDR3 runs 16 residues. Treatment of any kind had been given to no patient before thyroid surgery. Study conclusions and caveats: Malignant thyroid tumors reportedly exceeded benign nodules significantly in TCR beta diversity, with the difference appearing in blood and tumor.

Material for sequencing was blood. V and J are TRBV6-1 and TRBJ2-7; D remains unclear. This receptor was taken from a male donor with papillary thyroid cancer or a benign thyroid nodule (not recorded which). Some clones in this sample may be carry-over from other donors' samples. The CDR3 DNA follows: TGTGCCAGCAGTGACACCCTCCTAGACCCTTCCTACGAGCAGTACTTC. Protein: CASSDTLLDPSYEQYF.